The clone carrying this T cell receptor beta chain appeared a few times. Its matching antigen is unknown. This specimen comes from a study of radiotherapy plus CTLA-4 blockade in lung cancer. Study-level background: For 18% of patients, objective responses occurred, and approximately 33% had disease control. Study results and limitations: Following radiotherapy plus ipilimumab, tumor-derived TCR clones expanded in the blood.

Germline V gene sequence: CDR1 LNHDA, CDR2 SQIVND (reference sequence). This CDR3 has 13 amino acids. V lost 3 bases and J lost 6; bases outside the gene matches: 5. Clones were read by immunoSEQ multiplex PCR, and TCRdb kept only the in-frame ones, dropping some. The sample yields 55,000 to 80,000 clones, roughly 77% seen once. This receptor was taken from a human donor with non-small cell lung cancer who had a complete response to radiotherapy plus ipilimumab. The input for sequencing was peripheral blood, taken from a patient treated with radiotherapy plus ipilimumab. V is TRBV19 and J is TRBJ2-7; 7 nucleotides align to TRBD2. CDR3 bases: TGTGCCAGTAGTATCGTCAGGACTAGCGAGCAGTACTTC. Translated: CASSIVRTSEQYF.